The clone carrying this T cell receptor beta chain has only a few counts. Its antigen remains unidentified. Combining a sample-barcoded 5' primer with a J-beta primer mix, a second PCR ran for 7 to 11 cycles. A template-switch adaptor with 12 random nucleotides tagged each cDNA molecule. TCRdb analysed the 5' RACE reads with MiXCR anew, one entry per CDR3 protein. The sample has approximately 1.5 million distinct CDR3 sequences, approximately 43% seen once. The length of the CDR3 is 15 residues. Germline V gene data show CDR1 as MNHEY and CDR2 as SMNVEV (reference sequence). These data are taken from a study of blood T cells in healthy people across ages. Study findings and constraints: The study found more naive CD4+ cells and higher diversity in long-lived than aged donors. Older age went with lower TCR beta diversity per million T cells, in a roughly linear way. Underestimates were what the diversity estimates from one million T cells were considered to be.

The receptor was derived from a woman aged 18 to 35 in good health. The sequenced sample consisted of blood. The chain uses TRBV27 and TRBJ2-5; TRBD2 matches at 10 bases. The DNA end is a closer match to TRBJ2-7, so the J assignment may be wrong. The CDR3: CASSLLGLAGVEQYF. The CDR3 DNA reads as TGTGCCAGCAGTTTATTGGGGCTAGCGGGAGTCGAGCAGTACTTC.